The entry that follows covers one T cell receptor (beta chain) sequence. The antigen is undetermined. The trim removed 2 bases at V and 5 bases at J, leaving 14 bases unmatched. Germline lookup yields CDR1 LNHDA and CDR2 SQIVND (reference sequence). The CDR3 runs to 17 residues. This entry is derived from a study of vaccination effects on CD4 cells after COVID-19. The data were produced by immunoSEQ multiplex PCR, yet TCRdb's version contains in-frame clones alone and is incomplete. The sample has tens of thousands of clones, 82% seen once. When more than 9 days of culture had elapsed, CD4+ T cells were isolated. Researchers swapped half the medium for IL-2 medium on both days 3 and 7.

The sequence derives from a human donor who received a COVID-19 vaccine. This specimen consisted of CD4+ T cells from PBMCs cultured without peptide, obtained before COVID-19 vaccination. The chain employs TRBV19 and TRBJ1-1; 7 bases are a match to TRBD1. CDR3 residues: CASSISGRGILRTEAFF. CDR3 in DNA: TGTGCCAGTAGTATAAGTGGCAGGGGGATTTTGAGGACTGAAGCTTTCTTT.